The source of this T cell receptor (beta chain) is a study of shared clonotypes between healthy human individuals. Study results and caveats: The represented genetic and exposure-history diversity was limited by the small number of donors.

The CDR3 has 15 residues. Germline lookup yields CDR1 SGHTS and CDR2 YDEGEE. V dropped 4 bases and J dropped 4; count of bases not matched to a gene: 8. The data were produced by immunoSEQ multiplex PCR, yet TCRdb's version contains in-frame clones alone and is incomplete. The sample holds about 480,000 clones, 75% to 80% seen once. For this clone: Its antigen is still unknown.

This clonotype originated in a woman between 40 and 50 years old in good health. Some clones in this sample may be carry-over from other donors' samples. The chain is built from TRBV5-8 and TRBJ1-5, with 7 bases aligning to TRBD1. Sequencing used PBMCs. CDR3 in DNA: TGTGCCAGCAGCCAAGGGACAGAGCGTAATCAGCCCCAGCATTTT. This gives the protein CASSQGTERNQPQHF.